These 5 T cell receptor beta chains share one sample of origin, sequenced in a study of blood T cell repertoires in COVID-19. TCRdb's table, derived via immunoSEQ multiplex PCR, lists solely in-frame clones and lacks some. The top ten clones hold 3.2% of a sample with about 490,000 clones, 70% to 90% of them seen once. Sequences were obtained from peripheral blood. The receptors were sampled from a human donor in a cohort sampled during active COVID-19.

The J gene is TRBJ2-7, the V gene TRBV30; no clear D. V was pared by 3 bases and J by 1 base, with 16 bases between. This CDR3 comprises 15 residues. The germline gives CDR1 GTSNPN, CDR2 SVGIG (reference sequence). The CDR3 here is CAWSLPAPGSYEQYF. CDR3 in DNA: TGTGCCTGGAGCCTTCCAGCCCCGGGTTCCTACGAGCAGTACTTC.

The chain links TRBV6-5 to TRBJ1-5; TRBD1 might be the D (5 bases). Trimming removed 6 bases from V and 7 bases from J, with 13 bases in between. This CDR3 is 13 amino acids long. Germline-derived CDR1 and CDR2 are MNHEY and SVGAGI. The CDR3 DNA is TGTGCCAGCAGCAGGGACGGAGGGCAGCCCCAGCATTTT. Protein sequence: CASSRDGGQPQHF.

The CDR3: CASRSGQGATFPYTF. CDR3 in DNA: TGTGCCAGCAGGTCGGGACAGGGGGCTACCTTCCCCTACACCTTC. This sequence joins TRBV5-4 and TRBJ1-2, with 12 bases lining up with TRBD1. Per the germline V gene, CDR1 is SGHNT and CDR2 is YYREEE (reference sequence). The CDR3 contains 15 residues. V dropped 5 bases and J dropped 10; count of bases not matched to a gene: 12.

This clone was found once. The chain links TRBV21-1 to TRBJ1-5. TRBV21-1 is shown as a pseudogene. This CDR3 contains 10 residues. The CDR3 DNA reads as TGTGCCAGGGACTCGCAGCCCCAGCATTTT. Translated: CARDSQPQHF.

The V and J genes are TRBV2 and TRBJ1-5; 8 nucleotides align to TRBD1. V lost 8 bases and J lost 7; bases outside the gene matches: 4. In germline, CDR1 is SNHLY, CDR2 FYNNEI. This CDR3 is 12 amino acids long. The CDR3 DNA follows: TGTGCCAGCGGGACAGGCTTGCAGCCCCAGCATTTT. Translation gives CASGTGLQPQHF.